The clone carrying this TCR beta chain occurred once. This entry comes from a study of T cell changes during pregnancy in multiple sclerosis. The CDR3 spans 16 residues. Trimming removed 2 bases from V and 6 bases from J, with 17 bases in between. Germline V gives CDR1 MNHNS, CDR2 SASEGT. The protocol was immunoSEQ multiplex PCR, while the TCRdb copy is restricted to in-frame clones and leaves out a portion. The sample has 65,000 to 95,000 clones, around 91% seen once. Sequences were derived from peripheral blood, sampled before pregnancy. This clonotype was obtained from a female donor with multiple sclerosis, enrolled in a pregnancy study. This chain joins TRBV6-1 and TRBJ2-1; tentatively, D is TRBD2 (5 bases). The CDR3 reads CASSERPRGIGNEQFF. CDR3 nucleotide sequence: TGTGCCAGCAGTGAACGCCCCCGAGGGATTGGCAATGAGCAGTTCTTC.